A selection of T cell receptor beta chains follows, all from one sample in a study of T-cell reconstitution after alpha-beta-depleted transplantation in children. TCRdb reprocessed the PCR reads with MiXCR, giving one entry per CDR3 protein. The sample has 700,000 to 950,000 distinct CDR3 sequences, 15% to 20% seen once. This specimen was PBMCs, mostly from graft donor cells, taken 360 days after TCRalphabeta/CD19-depleted stem cell transplant. The receptor set was obtained from a male patient between 10 and 17 years old who had a stem cell transplant for acute lymphoblastic leukemia, so the T cells may come from the graft donor. CDR3s include the opening cysteine and the closing phenylalanine or tryptophan. The D gene is left open where the match is weak. Some rows mark clone size as missing; the rest say once, few, many or name a class of expanded clone.

TGTGCCAGCAGAGTCGGATTGTACAATGAGCAGTTCTTC CASRVGLYNEQFF . 13 TRBV25-1 . TRBJ2-1
TGTGCCAGCAGCTTATCGTTGGAGCGGGAGAAGCAGTACTTC CASSLSLEREKQYF . 14 TRBV7-2 TRBD2 TRBJ2-7
TGTGCCAGCGAAGAGGGGGGAATAGGGGCGAAGAACACTGAAGCTTTCTTT CASEEGGIGAKNTEAFF . 17 TRBV2 . TRBJ1-1
TGTGCCAGCAGTTTAGGGGCGACCATCCTCAGCAATCAGCCCCAGCATTTT CASSLGATILSNQPQHF . 17 TRBV6-2/TRBV6-3 . TRBJ1-5
TGCAGCGTTGGCGGGCGCTCCTACAATGAGCAGTTCTTC CSVGGRSYNEQFF . 13 TRBV29-1 . TRBJ2-1
TGCGCCAGCAGCCCCACCGGACAGGGACACTATGGCTACACCTTC CASSPTGQGHYGYTF . 15 TRBV4-3 TRBD1 TRBJ1-2
TGTGCCAGCAGCAAAGTTCGGGGGGAGGGCCCCTACAATGAGCAGTTCTTC CASSKVRGEGPYNEQFF few 17 TRBV21-1 . TRBJ2-1
TGTGCCAGCAGAGGCCCAGGGCTAACTGAAGCTTTCTTT CASRGPGLTEAFF . 13 TRBV25-1 . TRBJ1-1
TGTGCCAGCAGCGGGTACAGGAGCAATGAGCAGTTCTTC CASSGYRSNEQFF few 13 TRBV9 . TRBJ2-1
TGTGCCAGCAGTTACGATCCGAACACTGAAGCTTTCTTT CASSYDPNTEAFF few 13 TRBV6-6 . TRBJ1-1
TGTGCCAGCAGTTTACCCAGACTAGCGGCGATGTACGAGCAGTACTTC CASSLPRLAAMYEQYF once 16 TRBV7-3 TRBD2 TRBJ2-7
TGTGCCAGCAGCTTAGGTTTTATTCCAACTGAAGCTTTCTTT CASSLGFIPTEAFF few 14 TRBV7-9 . TRBJ1-1
TGTGCCACCAGCCAGACAGGGGCGAAGGAGACCCAGTACTTC CATSQTGAKETQYF few 14 TRBV24-1 TRBD1 TRBJ2-5
TGCGCCAGCAGGACGCTAGCGGGGATAAGAGATACGCAGTATTTT CASRTLAGIRDTQYF many 15 TRBV5-1 TRBD2 TRBJ2-3
TGCAGTGCTAGAGAGGGCCGGTCAACTGGTGAAAAACTGTTTTTT CSAREGRSTGEKLFF few 15 TRBV20-1 . TRBJ1-4
TGTGCCAGCAGCCAATCTATCATAATCGGGGCCAACGTCCTGACTTTC CASSQSIIIGANVLTF . 16 TRBV16 . TRBJ2-6
TGTGCCAGCAGTGAATCGGTGGGAGCTACGGGGGCATACAATGAGCAGTTCTTC CASSESVGATGAYNEQFF few 18 TRBV25-1 . TRBJ2-1
TGTGCCAGCAGTGGCGGTACTAGCGGTTCCTACGAGCAGTACTTC CASSGGTSGSYEQYF few 15 TRBV25-1 TRBD2 TRBJ2-7
TGTGCCAGCAGCTCCCCATACGACTACGGGACAGACCTCTACGAGCAGTACTTC CASSSPYDYGTDLYEQYF many 18 TRBV11-2 TRBD1 TRBJ2-7
TGTGCCACCAGCAGTTGGGGGTACGAGCAGTACTTC CATSSWGYEQYF few 12 TRBV15 . TRBJ2-7
TGTGCCAGCAGCGTAGGGGCTAGCGGGAGTTGGAGAGAGACCCAGTACTTC CASSVGASGSWRETQYF . 17 TRBV9 TRBD2 TRBJ2-5
TGTGCCAGCACCGTCCGACGGGATTCACCCCTCCACTTT CASTVRRDSPLHF . 13 TRBV12-3/TRBV12-4 . TRBJ1-6
TGCGCCAGCAGCTTGGAAGGCGGCCTGAGGACTGAAGCTTTCTTT CASSLEGGLRTEAFF few 15 TRBV5-1 . TRBJ1-1
TGTGCCACCAGTGACCCATACTTTTCCAACGAGCAGTACTTC CATSDPYFSNEQYF few 14 TRBV24-1 . TRBJ2-7
TGTGCCAGCAGCTTAAGGAGGCTAGCAGCCAATGAGCAGTTCTTC CASSLRRLAANEQFF few 15 TRBV7-8 . TRBJ2-1
TGTGCCAGCAGAAAAGGGGGGCGGAATGAAAAACTGTTTTTT CASRKGGRNEKLFF . 14 TRBV6-5 . TRBJ1-4
TGCGCCAGCAGCCAAGATGGAACTAGCGGGAGAATCGAGCAGTACTTC CASSQDGTSGRIEQYF . 16 TRBV4-1 TRBD2 TRBJ2-7
TGTGCCAGCAGATCGCTGGGACCGGGACTAGCGGGAGTTTACTACAATGAGCAGTTCTTC CASRSLGPGLAGVYYNEQFF . 20 TRBV28 TRBD2 TRBJ2-1
TGCAGCGTTTTGGCCAGGGCAAGGGAGACCCAGTACTTC CSVLARARETQYF . 13 TRBV29-1 . TRBJ2-5
TGTGCCAGCAGCCAGGGGATGGGACAGGGGGGAGAGCAGTACTTC CASSQGMGQGGEQYF . 15 TRBV5-5 TRBD1 TRBJ2-7
TGTGCCAGCAGCAGACAGGGGGCTTGGGAGACCCAGTACTTC CASSRQGAWETQYF . 14 TRBV3-1 TRBD1 TRBJ2-5
TGTGCCAGCAGATCCGGACACACCATATATTTT CASRSGHTIYF . 11 TRBV6-6 . TRBJ1-3
TGTGCCAGCACCCCTGGAAGGATAGGGGCTGAAGCTTTCTTT CASTPGRIGAEAFF few 14 TRBV7-9 . TRBJ1-1
TGTGCCAGCGGGCGGGGGGACTATGGGCGACGCTCCTACAATGAGCAGTTCTTC CASGRGDYGRRSYNEQFF many 18 TRBV11-2 TRBD2 TRBJ2-1
TGTGCCAGCAGCCAGTGGGAGAACACTGAAGCTTTCTTT CASSQWENTEAFF few 13 TRBV12-3/TRBV12-4 . TRBJ1-1
TGTGCTAGCCTAGCCCCGGGACGGAAGATAGAGACCCAGTACTTC CASLAPGRKIETQYF few 15 TRBV12-5 . TRBJ2-5
TGTGCCAGCAGCCAAGATCTGGGGAGCTCCTACGAGCAGTACTTC CASSQDLGSSYEQYF . 15 TRBV3-1 . TRBJ2-7
TGTGCCAGCAGTCCATCTTCTATGCCGAGCTCCTACGAGCAGTACTTC CASSPSSMPSSYEQYF . 16 TRBV28 . TRBJ2-7
TGCGCCAGCAGCCCCCCGTCGCTTAAAGCGGGGGTCCAAGAGACCCAGTACTTC CASSPPSLKAGVQETQYF few 18 TRBV5-1 TRBD2 TRBJ2-5